Listed below are T cell receptor beta chains from one sample, sequenced in a study of blood T cell repertoires in COVID-19. Assay used: immunoSEQ multiplex PCR; TCRdb lists only in-frame clones, some missing. The sample contains around 200,000 clones, over 70% of which appear only once. Sequencing used peripheral blood. These receptors were taken from a man aged 50-60 years with active or convalescent COVID-19. Both conserved end residues are part of each CDR3. A D gene is named only where the DNA matches it firmly. The size entry is marked missing in some rows and otherwise reads once, few, many or a size class.

TRBJ2-3	-	once	TRBV4-3	CASSHYSLGTQYF	TGCGCCAGCAGCCATTACTCCCTCGGGACGCAGTATTTT
TRBJ2-1	-	once	TRBV5-4	CASSSSGPLNEQFF	TGTGCCAGCAGCAGCAGCGGTCCCCTGAATGAGCAGTTCTTC
TRBJ2-1	TRBD2	-	TRBV5-1	CASSLGTSGVEQFF	TGCGCCAGCAGCTTGGGGACTAGCGGGGTTGAGCAGTTCTTC
TRBJ1-1	-	-	TRBV2	CASTQQGTYTEAFF	TGTGCCAGCACTCAACAGGGTACGTACACTGAAGCTTTCTTT
TRBJ1-2	-	-	TRBV4-3	CASSRGQGDLGYTF	TGCGCCAGCAGCCGGGGTCAAGGGGATCTTGGCTACACCTTC
TRBJ1-1	TRBD1	-	TRBV5-1	CASSLSGTGNTEAFF	TGCGCCAGCAGCTTGAGTGGGACAGGCAACACTGAAGCTTTCTTT
TRBJ2-7	TRBD2	-	TRBV6-1	CASSEELRDRAGVPYEQYF	TGTGCCAGCAGTGAAGAGTTGCGGGATAGAGCGGGAGTCCCCTACGAGCAGTACTTC
TRBJ1-1	-	-	TRBV5-1	CASSSLTANTEAFF	TGCGCCAGCAGCTCCTTGACAGCGAACACTGAAGCTTTCTTT
TRBJ1-1	-	-	TRBV5-1	CASSGGTTEAFF	TGCGCCAGCAGCGGTGGGACAACTGAAGCTTTCTTT
TRBJ2-7	-	-	TRBV7-2	CASSLALAGQTYEQYF	TGTGCCAGCAGCTTAGCCCTGGCGGGGCAAACCTACGAGCAGTACTTC
TRBJ1-5	-	-	TRBV12-5	CASGLRDPSQPQHF	TGTGCTAGTGGTTTGCGAGACCCTAGTCAGCCCCAGCATTTT
TRBJ1-5	-	-	TRBV6-2/TRBV6-3	CASSYREFQPQHF	TGTGCCAGCAGTTACAGGGAGTTTCAGCCCCAGCATTTT
TRBJ1-3	TRBD1	-	TRBV7-2	CASSLHTGGGNTIYF	TGTGCCAGCAGCTTACACACAGGGGGTGGAAACACCATATATTTT
TRBJ2-1	-	-	TRBV28	CASSFYSDGEQFF	TGTGCCAGCAGTTTCTACAGTGACGGTGAGCAGTTCTTC
TRBJ2-5	TRBD1	-	TRBV3-1/TRBV3-2	CASSPGQGLKCLETQYF	TGTGCCAGCAGCCCCGGACAGGGGCTAAAGTGTCTGGAGACCCAGTACTTC
TRBJ2-3	-	-	TRBV3-1/TRBV3-2	CASSQGRGGPLVTQYF	TGTGCCAGCAGCCAAGGGCGGGGAGGCCCTCTAGTCACGCAGTATTTT
TRBJ2-7	TRBD2	-	TRBV7-9	CASSRAGGGRDEQYF	TGTGCCAGCAGCCGCGCTGGGGGGGGTCGGGACGAGCAGTACTTC
TRBJ2-1	-	-	TRBV29-1	CSVAPGDEQFF	TGCAGCGTCGCCCCAGGGGATGAGCAGTTCTTC
TRBJ2-2	TRBD2	-	TRBV30	CAWSVLFLAGDNTGELFF	TGTGCCTGGAGTGTACTATTTTTAGCGGGAGACAACACCGGGGAGCTGTTTTTT
TRBJ2-5	-	-	TRBV9	CASSQGEIPETQYF	TGTGCCAGCAGCCAAGGGGAAATCCCAGAGACCCAGTACTTC
TRBJ2-6	TRBD2	-	TRBV5-1	CASDGEGSGANVLTF	TGCGCCAGCGACGGGGAGGGCTCTGGGGCCAACGTCCTGACTTTC